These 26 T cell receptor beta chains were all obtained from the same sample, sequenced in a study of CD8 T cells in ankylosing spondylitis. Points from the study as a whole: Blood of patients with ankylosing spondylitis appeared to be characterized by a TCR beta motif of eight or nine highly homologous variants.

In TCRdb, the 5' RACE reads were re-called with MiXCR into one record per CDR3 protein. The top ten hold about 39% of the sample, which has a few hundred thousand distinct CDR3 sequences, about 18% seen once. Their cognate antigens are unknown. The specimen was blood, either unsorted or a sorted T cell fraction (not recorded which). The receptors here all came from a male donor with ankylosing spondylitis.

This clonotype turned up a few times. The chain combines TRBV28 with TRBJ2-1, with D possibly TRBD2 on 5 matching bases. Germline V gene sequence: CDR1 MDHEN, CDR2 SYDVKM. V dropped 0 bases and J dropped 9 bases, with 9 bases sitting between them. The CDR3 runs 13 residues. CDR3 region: CASSLWPGSEQFF. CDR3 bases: TGTGCCAGCAGTTTATGGCCGGGAAGTGAGCAGTTCTTC.

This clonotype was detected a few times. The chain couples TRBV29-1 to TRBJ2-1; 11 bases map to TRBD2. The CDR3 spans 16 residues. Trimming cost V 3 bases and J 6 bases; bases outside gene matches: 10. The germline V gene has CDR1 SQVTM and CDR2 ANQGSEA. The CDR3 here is CSVDGVAGGPGNEQFF. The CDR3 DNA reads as TGCAGCGTTGATGGGGTAGCGGGAGGGCCAGGCAATGAGCAGTTCTTC.

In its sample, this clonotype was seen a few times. CDR3 sequence: CASSPKTSSVGEQFF. Written as DNA, the CDR3 is TGTGCCAGCAGTCCCAAAACTAGTTCCGTGGGTGAGCAGTTCTTC. The rearrangement joins TRBV12-3 or TRBV12-4 to TRBJ2-1; D possibly corresponds to TRBD2 (5 bases). The CDR3 sequence is 15 residues long. V lost 5 bases and J lost 9, with 20 bases in between.

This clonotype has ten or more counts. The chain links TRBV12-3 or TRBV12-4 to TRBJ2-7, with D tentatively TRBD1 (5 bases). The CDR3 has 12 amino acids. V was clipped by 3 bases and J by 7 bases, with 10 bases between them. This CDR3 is CASSLAGLEQYF. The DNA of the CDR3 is TGTGCCAGCAGTTTGGCAGGGCTTGAGCAGTACTTC.

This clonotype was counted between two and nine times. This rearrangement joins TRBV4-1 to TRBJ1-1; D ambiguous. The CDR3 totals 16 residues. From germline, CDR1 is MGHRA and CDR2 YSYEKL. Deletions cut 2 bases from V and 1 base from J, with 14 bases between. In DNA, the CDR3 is TGCGCCAGCAGCCAAATTTTCCCCGCCGGGAACACTGAAGCTTTCTTT. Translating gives CASSQIFPAGNTEAFF.

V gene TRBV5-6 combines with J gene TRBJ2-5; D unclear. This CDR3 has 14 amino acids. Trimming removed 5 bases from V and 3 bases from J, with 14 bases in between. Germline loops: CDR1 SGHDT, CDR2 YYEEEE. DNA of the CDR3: TGTGCCAGCAGTTTCGGAGAGGATGAAGAGACCCAGTACTTC. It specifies CASSFGEDEETQYF.

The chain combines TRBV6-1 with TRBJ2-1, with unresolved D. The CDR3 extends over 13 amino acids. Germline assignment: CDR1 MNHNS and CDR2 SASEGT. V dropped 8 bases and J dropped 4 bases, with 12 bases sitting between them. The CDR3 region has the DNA TGTGCCAGCCACCATAACACATACAATGAGCAGTTCTTC. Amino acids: CASHHNTYNEQFF.

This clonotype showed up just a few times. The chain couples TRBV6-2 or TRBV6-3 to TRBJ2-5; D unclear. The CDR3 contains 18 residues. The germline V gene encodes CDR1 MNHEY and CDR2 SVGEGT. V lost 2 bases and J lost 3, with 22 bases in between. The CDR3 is CASSYVGISQLREETQYF. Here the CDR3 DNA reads TGTGCCAGCAGTTACGTGGGAATTTCCCAGTTACGGGAAGAGACCCAGTACTTC.

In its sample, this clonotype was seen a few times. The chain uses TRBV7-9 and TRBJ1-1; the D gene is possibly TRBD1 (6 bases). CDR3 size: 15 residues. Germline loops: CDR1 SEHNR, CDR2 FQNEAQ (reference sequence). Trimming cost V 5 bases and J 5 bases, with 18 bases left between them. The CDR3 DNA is TGTGCCAGCAGCCCAGGGGTGGGACCACCGACTGAAGCTTTCTTT. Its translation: CASSPGVGPPTEAFF.

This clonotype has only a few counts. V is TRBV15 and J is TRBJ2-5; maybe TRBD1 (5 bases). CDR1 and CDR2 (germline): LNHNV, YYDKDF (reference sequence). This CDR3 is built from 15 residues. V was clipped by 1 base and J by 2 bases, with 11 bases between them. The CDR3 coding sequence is TGTGCCACCAGCAGAGGCAGGGATATTCAAGAGACCCAGTACTTC. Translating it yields CATSRGRDIQETQYF.

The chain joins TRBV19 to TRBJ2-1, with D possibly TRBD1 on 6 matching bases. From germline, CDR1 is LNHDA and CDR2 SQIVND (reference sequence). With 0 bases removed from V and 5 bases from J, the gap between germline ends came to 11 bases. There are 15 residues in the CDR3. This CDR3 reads CASSIDLDRNNEQFF. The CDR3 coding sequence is TGTGCCAGTAGTATAGATTTGGACAGAAACAATGAGCAGTTCTTC.

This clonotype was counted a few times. For the CDR3, the DNA is TGCGCCAGCAGCCAAGGCCCAAGCTCTGGGGCCAACGTCCTGACTTTC. It translates to CASSQGPSSGANVLTF. V gene TRBV4-3 combines with J gene TRBJ2-6; D gene ambiguous. The germline gives CDR1 LGHNA, CDR2 YSLEER. The CDR3 length is 16 residues. Trimming pared 1 base from V and 0 bases from J, leaving 7 bases between.

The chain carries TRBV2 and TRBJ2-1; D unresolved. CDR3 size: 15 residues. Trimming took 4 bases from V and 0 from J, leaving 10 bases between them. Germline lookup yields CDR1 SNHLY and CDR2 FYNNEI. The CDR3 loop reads CASSVYPSSYNEQFF. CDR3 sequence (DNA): TGTGCCAGCAGTGTTTACCCGAGCTCCTACAATGAGCAGTTCTTC.

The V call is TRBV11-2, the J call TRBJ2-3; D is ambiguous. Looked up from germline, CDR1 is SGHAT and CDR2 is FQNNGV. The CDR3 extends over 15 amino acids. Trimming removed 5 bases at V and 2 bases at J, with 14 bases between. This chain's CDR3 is CASSRPAENTDTQYF. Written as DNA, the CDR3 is TGTGCCAGCAGCCGGCCGGCGGAGAACACAGATACGCAGTATTTT.

The CDR3 DNA is TGTGCCAGCAGGGGACAGGGCCGAGACGAGCAGTACTTC. Encoded protein: CASRGQGRDEQYF. The chain couples TRBV12-3 or TRBV12-4 to TRBJ2-7, with 9 positions matching TRBD1. J gave up 5 bases and V 6 bases, and 5 bases lay outside the gene matches. This CDR3 is 13 amino acids long.

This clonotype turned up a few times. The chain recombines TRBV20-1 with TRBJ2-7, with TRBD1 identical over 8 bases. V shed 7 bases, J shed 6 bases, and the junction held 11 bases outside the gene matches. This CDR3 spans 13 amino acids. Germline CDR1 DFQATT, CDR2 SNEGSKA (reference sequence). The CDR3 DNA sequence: TGCAGTGTTCAGCGGACAGGGTGGAGCGAGCAGTACTTC. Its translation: CSVQRTGWSEQYF.

In DNA form, the CDR3 reads TGCAGTGCTAGAGAGAGCACAGGGATTCAGCCCCAGCATTTT. The encoded protein is CSARESTGIQPQHF. The rearrangement links TRBV20-1 to TRBJ1-5; maybe TRBD1 (6 bases). V dropped 0 bases and J dropped 6 bases, with 12 bases sitting between them. The V gene's germline CDR1 is DFQATT and CDR2 SNEGSKA (reference sequence). The CDR3 sequence is 14 residues long.

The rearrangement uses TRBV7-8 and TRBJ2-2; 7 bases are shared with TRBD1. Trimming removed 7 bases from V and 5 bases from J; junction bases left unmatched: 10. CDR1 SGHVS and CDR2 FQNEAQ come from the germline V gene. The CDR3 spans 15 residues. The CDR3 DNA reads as TGTGCCAGCATCGATGACAGGGTAGAAACCGGGGAGCTGTTTTTT. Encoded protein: CASIDDRVETGELFF.

In DNA form, the CDR3 reads TGTGCCAGCAGTTTCCTTGGCTTTGAGACCCAGTACTTC. It translates to CASSFLGFETQYF. The V and J genes are TRBV6-2 or TRBV6-3 and TRBJ2-5; D not certain. Trimming cost V 4 bases and J 5 bases, with 11 bases left between them. Germline V lookup: CDR1 MNHEY, CDR2 SVGEGT. The CDR3 has 13 residues.

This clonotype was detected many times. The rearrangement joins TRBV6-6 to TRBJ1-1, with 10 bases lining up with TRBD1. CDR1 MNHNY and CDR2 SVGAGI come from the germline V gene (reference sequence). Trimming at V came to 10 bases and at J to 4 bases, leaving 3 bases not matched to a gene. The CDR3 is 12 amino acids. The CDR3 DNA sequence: TGTGCCACCTGGACAGGGGGCACTGAAGCTTTCTTT. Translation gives CATWTGGTEAFF.

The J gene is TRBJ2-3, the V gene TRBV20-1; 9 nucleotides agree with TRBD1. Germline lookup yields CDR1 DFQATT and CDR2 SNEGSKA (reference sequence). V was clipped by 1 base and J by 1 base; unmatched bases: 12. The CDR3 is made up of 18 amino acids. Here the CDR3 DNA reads TGCAGTGCTAGAGCGTACTTGGGGACAGGGACGGGCACAGATACGCAGTATTTT. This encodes CSARAYLGTGTGTDTQYF.

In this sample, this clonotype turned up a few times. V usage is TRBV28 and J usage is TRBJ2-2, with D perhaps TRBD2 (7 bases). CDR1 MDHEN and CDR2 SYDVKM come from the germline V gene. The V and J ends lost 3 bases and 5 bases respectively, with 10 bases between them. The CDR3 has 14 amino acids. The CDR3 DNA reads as TGTGCCAGCAGTTTGAAGGGGGGGACCGGGGAGCTGTTTTTT. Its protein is CASSLKGGTGELFF.

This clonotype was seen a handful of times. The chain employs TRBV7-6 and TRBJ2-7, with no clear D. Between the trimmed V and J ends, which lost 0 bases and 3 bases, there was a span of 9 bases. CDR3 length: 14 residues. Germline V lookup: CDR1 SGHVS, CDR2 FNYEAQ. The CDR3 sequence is CASSLAGPDYEQYF. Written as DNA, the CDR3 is TGTGCCAGCAGCTTAGCCGGGCCAGACTACGAGCAGTACTTC.

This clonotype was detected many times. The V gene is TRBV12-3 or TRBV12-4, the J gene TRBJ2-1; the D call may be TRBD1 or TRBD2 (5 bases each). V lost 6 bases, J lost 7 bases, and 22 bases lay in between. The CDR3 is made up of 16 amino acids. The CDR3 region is CASSLSTWGLDNEQFF. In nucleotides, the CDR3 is TGTGCCAGCAGCCTATCCACCTGGGGGTTAGATAATGAGCAGTTCTTC.

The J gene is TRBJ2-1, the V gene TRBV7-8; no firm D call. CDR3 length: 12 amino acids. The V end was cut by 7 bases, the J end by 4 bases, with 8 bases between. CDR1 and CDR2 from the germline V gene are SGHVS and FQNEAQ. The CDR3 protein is CASTAPYNEQFF. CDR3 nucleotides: TGTGCCAGCACCGCCCCATACAATGAGCAGTTCTTC.

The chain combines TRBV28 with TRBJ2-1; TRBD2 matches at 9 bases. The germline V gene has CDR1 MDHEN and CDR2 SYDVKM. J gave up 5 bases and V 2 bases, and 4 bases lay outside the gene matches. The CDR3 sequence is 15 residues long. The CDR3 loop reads CASSLAGGPHNEQFF. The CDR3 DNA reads TGTGCCAGCAGTTTAGCGGGAGGGCCCCACAATGAGCAGTTCTTC.